This record covers a single T cell receptor beta chain. This record comes from a study of blood T cell repertoires in COVID-19. The overall study: Collection of acute and convalescent COVID-19 samples took place in the United States, Italy and Spain. The cDNA or gDNA used as material had been derived from T cells, B-cell-depleted T cells, or PBMCs.

Seattle enrolled patients during active infection and tracked them longitudinally. The CDR3 covers 16 residues. Germline CDR1 reads LNHDA; CDR2 reads SQIVND (reference sequence). After removal of 6 bases from V and 2 bases from J, the junction contained 11 bases not matched to a gene. Original processing methods: The assay estimated nucleated cells by amplifying reference gene primers. Clones were read by immunoSEQ multiplex PCR, and TCRdb kept only the in-frame ones, dropping some. That table is the source of V, J and clone size, and D and trimming were worked out from the DNA. In the table there are about 34,000 clones, over 75% of which are singletons.

The chain couples TRBV19 to TRBJ2-3; 7 bases fit TRBD2. The sample consisted of peripheral blood. The receptor was isolated from a man in his 70s with COVID-19, enrolled during active disease. CDR3 coding DNA: TGTGCCAGTAGCACAATTCGGGGAGGGGTCACAGATACGCAGTATTTT. This codes for CASSTIRGGVTDTQYF. The variable domain in full, with the rest retrieved from reference TRBV19 and TRBJ2-3, is DGGITQSPKYLFRKEGQNVTLSCEQNLNHDAMYWYRQDPGQGLRLIYYSQIVNDFQKGDIAEGYSVSREKKESFPLTVTSAQKNPTAFYLCASSTIRGGVTDTQYFGPGTRLTVL.